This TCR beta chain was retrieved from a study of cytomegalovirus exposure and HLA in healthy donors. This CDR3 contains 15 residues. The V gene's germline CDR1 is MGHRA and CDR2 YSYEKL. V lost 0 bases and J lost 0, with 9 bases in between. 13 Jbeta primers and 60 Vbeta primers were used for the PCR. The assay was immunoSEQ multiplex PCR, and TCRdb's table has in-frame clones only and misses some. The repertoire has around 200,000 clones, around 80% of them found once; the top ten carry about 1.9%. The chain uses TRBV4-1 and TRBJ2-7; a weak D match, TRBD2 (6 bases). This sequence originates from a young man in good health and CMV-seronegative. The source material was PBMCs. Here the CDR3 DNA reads TGCGCCAGCAGCCAAGAGGGGGGATTCTCCTACGAGCAGTACTTC. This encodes CASSQEGGFSYEQYF.